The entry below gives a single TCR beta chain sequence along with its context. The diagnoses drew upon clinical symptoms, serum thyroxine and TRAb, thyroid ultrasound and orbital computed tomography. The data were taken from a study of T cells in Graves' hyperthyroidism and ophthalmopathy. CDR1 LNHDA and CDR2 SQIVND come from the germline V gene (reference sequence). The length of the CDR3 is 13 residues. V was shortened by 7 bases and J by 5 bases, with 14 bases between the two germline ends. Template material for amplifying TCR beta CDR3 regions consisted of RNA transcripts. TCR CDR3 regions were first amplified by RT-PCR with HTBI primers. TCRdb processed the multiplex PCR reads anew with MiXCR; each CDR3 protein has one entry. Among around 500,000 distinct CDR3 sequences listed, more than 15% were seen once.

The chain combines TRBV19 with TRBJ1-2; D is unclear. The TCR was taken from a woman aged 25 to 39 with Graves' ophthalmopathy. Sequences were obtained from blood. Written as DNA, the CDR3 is TGTGCCAGTATAAGTTCGGGTTGGTATGGCTACACCTTC. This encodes CASISSGWYGYTF.